The rows below give T cell receptor beta chains drawn from one sample of a study of T cells in narcolepsy. The table came from immunoSEQ multiplex PCR; TCRdb's copy has only in-frame clones and leaves some out. The sample has roughly 15,000 clones, over 75% seen once. What was sequenced was memory (CD45RA-) CD4+ T cells from blood. All receptors derive from a human donor in good health. Each CDR3 is given with its conserved first and last residue. Fields, in order: J gene, D gene, V gene, clone size, CDR3 DNA, CDR3 protein. A D gene is named only where the DNA matches it firmly. Size is omitted from some rows. Given values are once, few, many or a class for expanded clones.

J gene: TRBJ2-3; D gene: TRBD2; V gene: TRBV4-2; clone size: .; CDR3 DNA: TGTGCCAGCAGCCAAGATCCCAGCGGGAGGGCCTTAGATACGCAGTATTTT; CDR3 protein: CASSQDPSGRALDTQYF
J gene: TRBJ2-5; D gene: TRBD2; V gene: TRBV5-8; clone size: .; CDR3 DNA: TGTGCCAGCAGCCCCGGGACTAGCGGGGGGGCGGGAGAGACCCAGTACTTC; CDR3 protein: CASSPGTSGGAGETQYF
J gene: TRBJ2-2; D gene: .; V gene: TRBV18; clone size: once; CDR3 DNA: TGTGCCAGCTCACCACCGCGACAACCCGGGGAGCTGTTTTTT; CDR3 protein: CASSPPRQPGELFF
J gene: TRBJ1-5; D gene: .; V gene: TRBV27; clone size: .; CDR3 DNA: TGTGCCAGCAGTTTATCCCGGGGCAATCAGCCCCAGCATTTT; CDR3 protein: CASSLSRGNQPQHF
J gene: TRBJ2-7; D gene: .; V gene: TRBV4-3; clone size: .; CDR3 DNA: TGCGCCAGCAGCCAAGAATCAACTAGCTCCTACGAGCAGTACTTC; CDR3 protein: CASSQESTSSYEQYF
J gene: TRBJ2-5; D gene: .; V gene: TRBV5-1; clone size: .; CDR3 DNA: TGCGCCAGCAAAAAAGGGGGGGGCGTCATCCAAGAGACCCAGTACTTC; CDR3 protein: CASKKGGGVIQETQYF
J gene: TRBJ2-6; D gene: .; V gene: TRBV6-1; clone size: .; CDR3 DNA: TGTGCCAGCACTTTAAGGGTTGGGGCCAACGTCCTGACTTTC; CDR3 protein: CASTLRVGANVLTF
J gene: TRBJ1-3; D gene: TRBD1; V gene: TRBV7-9; clone size: .; CDR3 DNA: TGTGCCAGCAGCTCCCCGGGACAGACCACTGGAAACACCATATATTTT; CDR3 protein: CASSSPGQTTGNTIYF
J gene: TRBJ2-3; D gene: .; V gene: TRBV20-1; clone size: .; CDR3 DNA: TGCAGTGCTACGGGCACAGATACGCAGTATTTT; CDR3 protein: CSATGTDTQYF
J gene: TRBJ1-5; D gene: .; V gene: TRBV6-1; clone size: .; CDR3 DNA: TGTGCCAGCAGGCGACAGGTTTTTAGCAATCAGCCCCAGCATTTT; CDR3 protein: CASRRQVFSNQPQHF
J gene: TRBJ2-2; D gene: TRBD1; V gene: TRBV5-1; clone size: .; CDR3 DNA: TGCGCCAGCAGCCGGGACAGGGCTACCGGGGAGCTGTTTTTT; CDR3 protein: CASSRDRATGELFF
J gene: TRBJ1-2; D gene: .; V gene: TRBV2; clone size: .; CDR3 DNA: TGTGCCAGCAGTGAAGGGGACACCACTAACTATGGCTACACCTTC; CDR3 protein: CASSEGDTTNYGYTF
J gene: TRBJ2-7; D gene: .; V gene: TRBV25-1; clone size: few; CDR3 DNA: TGTGCCAGCGGACCATTGGGTTACGAGCAGTACTTC; CDR3 protein: CASGPLGYEQYF
J gene: TRBJ2-7; D gene: .; V gene: TRBV19; clone size: .; CDR3 DNA: TGTGCCAGTAGTATAGGGATCTCCTACGAGCAGTACTTC; CDR3 protein: CASSIGISYEQYF
J gene: TRBJ2-7; D gene: .; V gene: TRBV7-8; clone size: .; CDR3 DNA: TGTGCCAGCAGCTTTAAGGCAGGGGCGGTGACTTACGAGCAGTACTTC; CDR3 protein: CASSFKAGAVTYEQYF
J gene: TRBJ2-7; D gene: .; V gene: TRBV18; clone size: few; CDR3 DNA: TGTGCCAGCTCACCTACCCGGGACTTAGCCTACGAGCAGTACTTC; CDR3 protein: CASSPTRDLAYEQYF
J gene: TRBJ2-2; D gene: .; V gene: TRBV5-6; clone size: .; CDR3 DNA: TGTGCCAGCAGCGCGGGATACACCGGGGAGCTGTTTTTT; CDR3 protein: CASSAGYTGELFF
J gene: TRBJ2-3; D gene: .; V gene: TRBV7-9; clone size: .; CDR3 DNA: TGTGCCAGCAGCGATCGGGGGCCAGATACGCAGTATTTT; CDR3 protein: CASSDRGPDTQYF
J gene: TRBJ1-6; D gene: .; V gene: TRBV9; clone size: .; CDR3 DNA: TGTGCCAGCAGTGAGCAAGGGTACTCACCCCTCCACTTT; CDR3 protein: CASSEQGYSPLHF
J gene: TRBJ2-5; D gene: .; V gene: TRBV12-5; clone size: .; CDR3 DNA: TGTGCTAGTGGTATATCGGCAGCCGAGACCCAGTACTTC; CDR3 protein: CASGISAAETQYF
J gene: TRBJ1-5; D gene: TRBD1; V gene: TRBV11-1; clone size: .; CDR3 DNA: TGTGCCAGCAGCCCAGGGACAGGGGGTCATCGCAATCAGCCCCAGCATTTT; CDR3 protein: CASSPGTGGHRNQPQHF
J gene: TRBJ1-2; D gene: TRBD1; V gene: TRBV6-6; clone size: once; CDR3 DNA: TGTGCCAGCAGATCCACCGGGACAGGGGGAGTGGGTGGCTACACCTTC; CDR3 protein: CASRSTGTGGVGGYTF